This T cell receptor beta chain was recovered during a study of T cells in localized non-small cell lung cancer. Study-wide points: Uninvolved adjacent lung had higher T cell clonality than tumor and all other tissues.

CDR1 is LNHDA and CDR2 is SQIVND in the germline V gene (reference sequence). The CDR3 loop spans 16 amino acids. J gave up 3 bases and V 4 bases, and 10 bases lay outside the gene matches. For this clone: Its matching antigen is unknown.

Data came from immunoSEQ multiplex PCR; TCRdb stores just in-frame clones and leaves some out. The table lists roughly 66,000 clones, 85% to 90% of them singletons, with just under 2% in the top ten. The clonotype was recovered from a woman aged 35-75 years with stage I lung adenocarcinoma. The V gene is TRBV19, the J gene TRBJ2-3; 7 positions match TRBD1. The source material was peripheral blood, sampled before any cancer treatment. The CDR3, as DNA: TGTGCCAGTAGTAGACAGGCTTCCAGGGGGACAGATACGCAGTATTTT. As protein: CASSRQASRGTDTQYF.